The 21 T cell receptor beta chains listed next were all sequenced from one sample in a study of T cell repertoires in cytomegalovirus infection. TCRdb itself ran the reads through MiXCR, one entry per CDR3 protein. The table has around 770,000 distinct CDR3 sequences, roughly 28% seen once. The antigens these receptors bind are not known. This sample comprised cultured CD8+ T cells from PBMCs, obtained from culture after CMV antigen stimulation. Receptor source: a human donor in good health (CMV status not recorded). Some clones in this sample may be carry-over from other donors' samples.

CDR3 nucleotides: TGTGCCAGCACCTCAATAGGGCGTGATGGCTACACCTTC. Protein: CASTSIGRDGYTF. The gene calls are TRBV9 and TRBJ1-2; D is unclear. Germline CDR1 is SGDLS and CDR2 is YYNGEE. The CDR3 sequence is 13 residues long. V was clipped by 6 bases and J by 6 bases, with 15 bases between them. The full variable domain, rest sourced from reference TRBV9 and TRBJ1-2, is DSGVTQTPKHLITATGQRVTLRCSPRSGDLSVYWYQQSLDQGLQFLIQYYNGEERAKGNILERFSAQQFPDLHSELNLSSLELGDSALYFCASTSIGRDGYTFGSGTRLTVV.

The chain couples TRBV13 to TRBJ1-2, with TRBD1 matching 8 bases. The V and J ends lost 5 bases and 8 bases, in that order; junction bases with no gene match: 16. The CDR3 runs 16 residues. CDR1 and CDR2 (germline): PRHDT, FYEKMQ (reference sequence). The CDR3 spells CASSPGTGYQQGGYTF. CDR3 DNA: TGTGCCAGCAGCCCTGGGACAGGATATCAACAGGGGGGCTACACCTTC.

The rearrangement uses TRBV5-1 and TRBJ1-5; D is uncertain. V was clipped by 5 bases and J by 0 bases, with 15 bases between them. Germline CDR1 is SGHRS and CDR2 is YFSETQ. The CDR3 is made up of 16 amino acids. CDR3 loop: CASRPFMFYSNQPQHF. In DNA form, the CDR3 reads TGCGCCAGCAGGCCTTTCATGTTTTATAGCAATCAGCCCCAGCATTTT.

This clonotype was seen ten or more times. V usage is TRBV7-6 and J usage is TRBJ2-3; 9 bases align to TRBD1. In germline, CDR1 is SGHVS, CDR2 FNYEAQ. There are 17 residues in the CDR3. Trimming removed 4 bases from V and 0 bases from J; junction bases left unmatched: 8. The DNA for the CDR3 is TGTGCCAGCAGCTCGAGCTTCGGGACAGGGAGCACAGATACGCAGTATTTT. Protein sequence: CASSSSFGTGSTDTQYF.

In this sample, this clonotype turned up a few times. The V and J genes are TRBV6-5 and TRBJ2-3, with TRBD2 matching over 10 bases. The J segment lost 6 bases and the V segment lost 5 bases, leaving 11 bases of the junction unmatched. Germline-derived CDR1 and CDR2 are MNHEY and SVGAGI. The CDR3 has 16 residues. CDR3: CASSITSGTTFDTQYF. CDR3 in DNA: TGTGCCAGCAGTATCACTAGCGGGACAACTTTCGATACGCAGTATTTT.

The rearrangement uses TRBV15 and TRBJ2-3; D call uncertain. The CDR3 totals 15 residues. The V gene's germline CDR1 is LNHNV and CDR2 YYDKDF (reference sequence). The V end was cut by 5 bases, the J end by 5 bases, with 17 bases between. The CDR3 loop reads CATSGSTTVQDTQYF. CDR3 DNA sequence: TGTGCCACCAGCGGAAGTACCACGGTTCAAGATACGCAGTATTTT.

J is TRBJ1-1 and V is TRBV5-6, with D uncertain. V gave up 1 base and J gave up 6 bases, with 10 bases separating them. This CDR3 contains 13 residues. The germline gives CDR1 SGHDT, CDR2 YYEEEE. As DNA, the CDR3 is TGTGCCAGCAGCTTGTCCCCAAAAGCTGAAGCTTTCTTT. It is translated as CASSLSPKAEAFF.

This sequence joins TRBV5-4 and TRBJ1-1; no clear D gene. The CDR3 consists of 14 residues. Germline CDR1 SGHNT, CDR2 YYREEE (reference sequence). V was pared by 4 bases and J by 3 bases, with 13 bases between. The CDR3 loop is CASSKPDGYTEAFF. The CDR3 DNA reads TGTGCCAGCAGCAAGCCCGACGGTTACACTGAAGCTTTCTTT.

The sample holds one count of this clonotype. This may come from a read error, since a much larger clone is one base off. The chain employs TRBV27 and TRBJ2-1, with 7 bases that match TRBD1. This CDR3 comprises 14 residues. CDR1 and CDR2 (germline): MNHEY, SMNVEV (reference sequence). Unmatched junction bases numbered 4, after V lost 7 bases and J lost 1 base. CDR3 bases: TGTGCCAGCACCCTACAGGGGTCCTACAATGAGCAGTTCTTC. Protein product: CASTLQGSYNEQFF.

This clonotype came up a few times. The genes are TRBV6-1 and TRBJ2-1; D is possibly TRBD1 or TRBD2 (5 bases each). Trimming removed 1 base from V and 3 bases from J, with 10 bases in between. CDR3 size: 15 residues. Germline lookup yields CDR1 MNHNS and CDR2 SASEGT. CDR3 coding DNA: TGTGCCAGCAGTGAAGATGGGGGAGACTACAATGAGCAGTTCTTC. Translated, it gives CASSEDGGDYNEQFF.

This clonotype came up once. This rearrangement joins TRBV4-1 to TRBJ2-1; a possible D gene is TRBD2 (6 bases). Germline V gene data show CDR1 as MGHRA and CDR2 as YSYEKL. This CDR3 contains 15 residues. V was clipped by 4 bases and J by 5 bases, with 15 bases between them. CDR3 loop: CASSLSWLANNEQFF. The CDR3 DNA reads TGCGCCAGCAGCCTAAGTTGGCTAGCGAACAATGAGCAGTTCTTC.

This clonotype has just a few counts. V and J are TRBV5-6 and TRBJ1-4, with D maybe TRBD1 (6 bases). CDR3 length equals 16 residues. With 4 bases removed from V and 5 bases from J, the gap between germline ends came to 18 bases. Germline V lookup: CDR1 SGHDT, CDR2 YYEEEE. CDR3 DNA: TGTGCCAGCAGCCTCTTCGTTATCCAGGGGAATGAAAAACTGTTTTTT. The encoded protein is CASSLFVIQGNEKLFF. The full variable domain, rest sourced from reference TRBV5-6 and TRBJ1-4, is DAGVTQSPTHLIKTRGQQVTLRCSPKSGHDTVSWYQQALGQGPQFIFQYYEEEERQRGNFPDRFSGHQFPNYSSELNVNALLLGDSALYLCASSLFVIQGNEKLFFGSGTQLSVL.

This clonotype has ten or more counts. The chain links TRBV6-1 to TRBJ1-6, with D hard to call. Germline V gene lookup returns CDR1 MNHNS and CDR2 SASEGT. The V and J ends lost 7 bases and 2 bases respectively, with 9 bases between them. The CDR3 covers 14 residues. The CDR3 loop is CASMRSAYNSPLHF. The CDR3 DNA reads TGTGCCAGCATGAGGAGCGCCTATAATTCACCCCTCCACTTT.

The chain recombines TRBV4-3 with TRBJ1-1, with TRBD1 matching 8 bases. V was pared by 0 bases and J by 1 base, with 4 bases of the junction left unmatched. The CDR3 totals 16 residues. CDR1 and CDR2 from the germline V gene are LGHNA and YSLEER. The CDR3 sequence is CASSQDWGQANTEAFF. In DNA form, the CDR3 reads TGCGCCAGCAGCCAAGATTGGGGACAGGCGAACACTGAAGCTTTCTTT.

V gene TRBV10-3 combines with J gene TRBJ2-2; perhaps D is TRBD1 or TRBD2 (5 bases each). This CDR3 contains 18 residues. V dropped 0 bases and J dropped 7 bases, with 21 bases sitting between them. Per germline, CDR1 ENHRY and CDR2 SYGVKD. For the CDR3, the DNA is TGTGCCATCAGTGAGTCGTCGGGACCGACGCCTGTTTTCGGGGAGCTGTTTTTT. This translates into CAISESSGPTPVFGELFF.

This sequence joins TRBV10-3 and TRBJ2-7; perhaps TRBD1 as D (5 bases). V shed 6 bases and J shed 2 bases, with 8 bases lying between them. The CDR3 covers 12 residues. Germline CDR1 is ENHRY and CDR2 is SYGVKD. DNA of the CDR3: TGTGCCATCAGGGACATCGCCTACGAGCAGTACTTC. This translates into CAIRDIAYEQYF.

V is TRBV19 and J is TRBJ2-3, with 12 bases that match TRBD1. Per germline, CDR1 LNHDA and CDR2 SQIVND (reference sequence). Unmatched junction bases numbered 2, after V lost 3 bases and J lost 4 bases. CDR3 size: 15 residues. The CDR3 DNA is TGTGCCAGTAGTATCCGGGACAGGGGGCCAGATACGCAGTATTTT. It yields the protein CASSIRDRGPDTQYF.

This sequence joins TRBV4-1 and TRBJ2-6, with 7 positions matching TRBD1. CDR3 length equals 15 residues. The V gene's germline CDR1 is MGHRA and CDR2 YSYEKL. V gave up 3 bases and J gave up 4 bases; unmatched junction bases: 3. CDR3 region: CASSQTGSGANVLTF. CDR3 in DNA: TGCGCCAGCAGCCAGACAGGGTCGGGGGCCAACGTCCTGACTTTC.

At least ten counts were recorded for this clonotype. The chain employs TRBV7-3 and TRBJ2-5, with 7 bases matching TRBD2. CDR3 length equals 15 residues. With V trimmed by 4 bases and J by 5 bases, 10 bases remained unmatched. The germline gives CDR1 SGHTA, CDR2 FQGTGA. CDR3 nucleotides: TGTGCCAGCAGCTCCGGGACTACCCTAGTTGAGACCCAGTACTTC. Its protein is CASSSGTTLVETQYF.

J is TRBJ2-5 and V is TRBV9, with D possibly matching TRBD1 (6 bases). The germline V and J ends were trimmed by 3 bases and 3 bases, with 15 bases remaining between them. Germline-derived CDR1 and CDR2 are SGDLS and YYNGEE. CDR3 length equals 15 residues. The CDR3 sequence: CASSASGTNKETQYF. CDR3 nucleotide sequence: TGTGCCAGCAGCGCCTCCGGGACAAACAAAGAGACCCAGTACTTC.

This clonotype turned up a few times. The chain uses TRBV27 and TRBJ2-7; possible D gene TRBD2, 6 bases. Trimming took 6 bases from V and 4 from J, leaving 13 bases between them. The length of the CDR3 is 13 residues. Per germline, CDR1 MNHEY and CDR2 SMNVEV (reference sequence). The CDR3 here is CASRGTSFYEQYV. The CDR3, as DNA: TGTGCCAGCAGAGGGACTTCGTTTTACGAGCAGTACGTC.